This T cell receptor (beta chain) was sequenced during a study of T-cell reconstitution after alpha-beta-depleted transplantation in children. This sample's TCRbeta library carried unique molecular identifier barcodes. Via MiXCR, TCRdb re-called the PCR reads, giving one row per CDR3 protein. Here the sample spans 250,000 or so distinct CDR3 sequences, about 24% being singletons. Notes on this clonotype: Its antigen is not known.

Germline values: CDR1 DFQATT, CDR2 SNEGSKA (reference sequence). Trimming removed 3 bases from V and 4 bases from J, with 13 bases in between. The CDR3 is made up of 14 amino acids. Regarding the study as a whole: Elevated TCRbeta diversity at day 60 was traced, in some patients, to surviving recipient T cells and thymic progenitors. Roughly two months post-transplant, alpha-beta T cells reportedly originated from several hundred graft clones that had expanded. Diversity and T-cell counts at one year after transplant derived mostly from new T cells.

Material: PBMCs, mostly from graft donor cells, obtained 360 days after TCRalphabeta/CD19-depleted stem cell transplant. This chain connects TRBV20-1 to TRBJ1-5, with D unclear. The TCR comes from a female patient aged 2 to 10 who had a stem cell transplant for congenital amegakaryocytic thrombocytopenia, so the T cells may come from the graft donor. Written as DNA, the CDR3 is TGCAGTGCTAGTCTCAGGAACTGGAATCAGCCCCAGCATTTT. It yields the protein CSASLRNWNQPQHF.